This T cell receptor beta chain was retrieved from a study of chemoradiotherapy in HPV16-positive cancers. In the study overall: Functional T-cell assays on two HPV16-positive patients' cells defined candidate HPV-specific clones and common TCR motifs.

Repertoires were generated with immunoSEQ multiplex PCR, while TCRdb's copy carries only in-frame clones and drops some. The repertoire holds 3,000 or so clones, with around 70% as singletons. Germline loops: CDR1 SGHTA, CDR2 FQGNSA. Trimming removed 3 bases at V and 5 bases at J, with 14 bases between. There are 16 residues in the CDR3. This TCR was sampled from a human donor with HPV-associated anogenital cancer. This chain uses TRBV7-2 with TRBJ1-6, with D possibly TRBD1 on 5 matching bases. Sampling was performed from a patient who underwent chemoradiotherapy. The CDR3 DNA reads as TGTGCCAGCAGCTTCAAGGGACCGCCAAATAATTCACCCCTCCACTTT. As protein: CASSFKGPPNNSPLHF. Full variable domain (rest looked up from reference TRBV7-2 and TRBJ1-6): GAGVSQSPSNKVTEKGKDVELRCDPISGHTALYWYRQSLGQGLEFLIYFQGNSAPDKSGLPSDRFSAERTGGSVSTLTIQRTQQEDSAVYLCASSFKGPPNNSPLHFGNGTRLTVT.